These 6 T cell receptor beta chains share one sample of origin, sequenced in a study of tissue T cells after allogeneic stem cell transplantation. Only in-frame clones appear in the TCRdb table, and some are missing; sequencing was by immunoSEQ multiplex PCR. The repertoire holds about 48,000 clones, with around 72% as singletons. Sample: sorted cells pooled from one or two spleens. Receptor source: a pool of C57BL/6 mice in good health.

A remark on this clone: Each gene name is a mouse one. The read comes to an end 1 residue before the CDR3 does, leaving the germline J gene to fill in the end. The chain carries TRBV26 and TRBJ1-4; no reliable D call. Germline loops: CDR1 KGHPV, CDR2 FQNQEV (reference sequence). The CDR3 loop spans 14 amino acids. V lost 1 base and J 0 bases, leaving 3 bases between the germline ends. The sequenced CDR3 bases are TGTGCCAGCAGTCTGTACTTTTCCAACGAAAGATTATTT. Amino acid sequence: CASSLYFSNERLF. The entire CDR3 is CASSLYFSNERLFF.

On this clone itself: Here the gene names and germline are mouse. CDR3 protein: CASSETNNSPLYF. The sequenced part of the CDR3 DNA is TGTGCCAGCAGTGAGACAAATAATTCGCCCCTCTAC. The chain joins TRBV13-1 to TRBJ1-6; D gene unclear. The CDR3 extends 1 residue past the end of the read, so its final part is completed from the germline J gene. TRBJ1-6 is filed as an ORF, its function uncertain. Trimming shortened V by 2 bases and J by 5 bases, and 5 bases separated the two germline ends. Germline CDR1 is NSHNY and CDR2 is SYGAGN. The CDR3 has 13 amino acids.

For this clone: The gene symbols are mouse symbols. CDR3 bases read: TGTGCCAGCAGTCTATCAACAAACACAGAAGTCTTC. Protein sequence: CASSLSTNTEVF. The whole CDR3 sequence is CASSLSTNTEVFF. The V gene is TRBV26, the J gene TRBJ1-1; D remains unclear. The read ends 1 residue early relative to the CDR3; the germline J gene fills the gap. V shed 3 bases and J shed 0 bases, with 5 bases lying between them. The CDR3 runs 13 residues. Germline loops: CDR1 KGHPV, CDR2 FQNQEV (reference sequence).

Comment on this clone: Here the gene names and germline are mouse. Incomplete CDR3 DNA: TGTGCCAGCGGTAGGGGGGTCTCCTATGAACAGTAC. Translating gives CASGRGVSYEQY. The entire CDR3 reads CASGRGVSYEQYF. J is TRBJ2-7 and V is TRBV13-2; D tentatively reads TRBD1 or TRBD2 (6 bases each). The read halts 1 residue ahead of the CDR3 end, with the missing end drawn from the germline J gene. This CDR3 is 13 amino acids long. Trimming pared 4 bases from V and 0 bases from J, leaving 8 bases between. Germline-derived CDR1 and CDR2 are NNHNN and SYGAGS (reference sequence).

This clone was seen only a few times. Here the gene names and germline are mouse. The CDR3 end is not reached by the read, which stops 1 residue before it; the germline J gene fills it in. The chain carries TRBV13-2 and TRBJ1-3; D may be TRBD1 (6 bases). Trimming took off 5 bases at V and 0 bases at J, with 9 bases between the two ends. The CDR3 length is 14 residues. Per the germline V gene, CDR1 is NNHNN and CDR2 is SYGAGS (reference sequence). CDR3 DNA (partial): TGTGCCAGCGGCCGGACAGATTCTGGAAATACGCTCTAT. The encoded protein is CASGRTDSGNTLY. The CDR3 as a whole reads CASGRTDSGNTLYF.

Concerning this clone itself: The gene names here belong to mouse. The read is 1 residue too short to cover the CDR3 end, so that end is filled in from the germline J gene. The gene calls are TRBV2 and TRBJ2-7; 7 bases align to TRBD1. V was clipped by 1 base and J by 9 bases; unmatched bases: 0. Germline V gene sequence: CDR1 LGHNA, CDR2 YSYQKL. The CDR3 has 11 amino acids. CDR3 residues: CASSQGQGQYF. The CDR3 DNA, read in part, is TGTGCCAGCAGCCAAGGACAGGGACAGTAC.